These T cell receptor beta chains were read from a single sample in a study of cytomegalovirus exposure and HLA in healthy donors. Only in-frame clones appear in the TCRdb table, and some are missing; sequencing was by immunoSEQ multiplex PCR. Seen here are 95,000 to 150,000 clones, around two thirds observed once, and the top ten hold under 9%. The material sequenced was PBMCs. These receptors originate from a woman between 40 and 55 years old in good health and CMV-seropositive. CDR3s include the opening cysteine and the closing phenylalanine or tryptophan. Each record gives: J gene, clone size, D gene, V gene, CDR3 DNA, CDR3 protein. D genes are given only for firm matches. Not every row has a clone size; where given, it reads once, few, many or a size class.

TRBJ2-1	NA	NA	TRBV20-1	TGCAGTGCCCTCGGGAGCAATGAGCAGTTCTTC	CSALGSNEQFF
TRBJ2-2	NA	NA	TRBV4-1	TGCGCCAGCAGCCAAGAGTCGTCCGGGGAGCTGTTTTTT	CASSQESSGELFF
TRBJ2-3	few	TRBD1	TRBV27	TGTGCCAGCACTGGGACGGGGACAGGGACGATACAGAGCACAGATACGCAGTATTTT	CASTGTGTGTIQSTDTQYF
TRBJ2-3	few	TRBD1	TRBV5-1	TGCGCCAGCAGCTCCCAAGGACAGGGCACAGATACGCAGTATTTT	CASSSQGQGTDTQYF
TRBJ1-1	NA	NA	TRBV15	TGTGCCACCAGCGCCCTACAGGGTCGGAACACTGAAGCTTTCTTT	CATSALQGRNTEAFF
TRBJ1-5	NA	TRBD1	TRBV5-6	TGTGCCAGCAGCTTGGACAGGGGGGGTTCGGACCAGCATTTT	CASSLDRGGSDQHF
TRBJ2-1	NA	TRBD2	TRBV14	TGTGCCAGCAGCCAAGTTTTCAGCGGGGGCCCTTACAATGAGCAGTTCTTC	CASSQVFSGGPYNEQFF
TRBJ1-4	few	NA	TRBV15	TGTGCCACCAGCAGAGATGGGTCGGGTCCAAATGAAAAACTGTTTTTT	CATSRDGSGPNEKLFF
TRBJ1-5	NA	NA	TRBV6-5	TGTGCCAGCAGGGGGATCGGGGGTGGCAATCAGCCCCAGCATTTT	CASRGIGGGNQPQHF
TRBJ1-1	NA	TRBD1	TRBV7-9	TGTGCCAGCAGCCGACAGGGCCATGACACTGAAGCTTTCTTT	CASSRQGHDTEAFF
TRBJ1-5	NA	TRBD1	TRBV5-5	TGTGCCAGCAGCCGGGGGACAGGGAAATCAGATCAGCCCCAGCATTTT	CASSRGTGKSDQPQHF
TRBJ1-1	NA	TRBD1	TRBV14	TGTGCCAGCAGCCAAGAATTGACAGGGACCACTGAAGCTTTCTTT	CASSQELTGTTEAFF
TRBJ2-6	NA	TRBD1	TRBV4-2	TGTGCCAGCAGCCAAGACCCGGGCCGTAAGGGGGCTTTAGGCCCTGGGGCCAACGTCCTGACTTTC	CASSQDPGRKGALGPGANVLTF
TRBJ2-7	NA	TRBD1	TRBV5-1	TGCGCCAGCAATTCCGGGGACAGGGGCCACGAGCAGTACTTC	CASNSGDRGHEQYF
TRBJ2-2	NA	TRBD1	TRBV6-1	TGTGCCAGCAGTGCAACAGGGGTCCCCCTGAACACCGGGGAGCTGTTTTTT	CASSATGVPLNTGELFF
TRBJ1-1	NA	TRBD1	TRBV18	TGTGCCAGCTCACCACAGGACAGGTGGAACACTGAAGCTTTCTTT	CASSPQDRWNTEAFF
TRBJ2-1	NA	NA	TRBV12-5	TGTGCTAGTGGTAGGGGGGAGGGCAATGAGCAGTTCTTC	CASGRGEGNEQFF
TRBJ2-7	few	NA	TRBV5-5	TGTGCCAGCAGGGAGGGACAGTTGGACGAGCAGTACTTC	CASREGQLDEQYF
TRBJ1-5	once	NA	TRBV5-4	TGTGCCAGCAGTGTAGGGGGAGCTGACAATCAGCCCCAGCATTTT	CASSVGGADNQPQHF
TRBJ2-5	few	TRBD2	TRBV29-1	TGCAGCGTTGAAGATATTGGGCTAGCGGGGGGTGGTTTTGAGACCCAGTACTTC	CSVEDIGLAGGGFETQYF
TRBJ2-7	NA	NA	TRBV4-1	TGCGCCAGCAGCCAAACAGCCTACGAGCAGTACTTC	CASSQTAYEQYF
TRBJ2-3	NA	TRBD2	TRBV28	TGTGCCAGCAGTTCGCAGGGTATGGGACTAGCGGGATTTTGGTACGCCACAGATACGCAGTATTTT	CASSSQGMGLAGFWYATDTQYF
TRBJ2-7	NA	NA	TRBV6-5	TGTGCCAGCAGTTACTCGAGCGGGCGCGAGCAGTACTTC	CASSYSSGREQYF
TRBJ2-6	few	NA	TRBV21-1	TGTGCCAGCAGCAAAACAGGGGCGGGGGCCAACGTCCTGACTTTC	CASSKTGAGANVLTF
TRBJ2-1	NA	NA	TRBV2	TGTGCCAGCAGTTCCGCGACTGGGAATGAGCAGTTCTTC	CASSSATGNEQFF
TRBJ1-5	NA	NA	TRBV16	TGTGCCAGCAGCCGGGGGGAGGGTCAGCCCCAGCATTTT	CASSRGEGQPQHF
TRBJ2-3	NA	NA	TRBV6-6	TGTGCCAGCAGTTACGGCCGAGATACGCAGTATTTT	CASSYGRDTQYF
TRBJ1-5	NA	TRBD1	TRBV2	TGTGCCAGCAGTGAATGGAGCAGGGGGCAACAGCCCCAGCATTTT	CASSEWSRGQQPQHF
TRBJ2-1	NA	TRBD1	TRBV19	TGTGCCAGTAGTTCGGGACAGGTGGGGAACAATGAGCAGTTCTTC	CASSSGQVGNNEQFF
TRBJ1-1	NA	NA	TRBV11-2	TGTGCCAGCAGCTTAGGGCGGGGACGCACTGAAGCTTTCTTT	CASSLGRGRTEAFF
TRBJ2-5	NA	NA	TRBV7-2	TGTGCCAGCAGCCCGGTGAGGGGGAGCGAGACCCAGTACTTC	CASSPVRGSETQYF
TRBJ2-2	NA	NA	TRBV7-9	TGTGCCAGCAGCTTACGGGGGGCTAACGGGGAGCTGTTTTTT	CASSLRGANGELFF
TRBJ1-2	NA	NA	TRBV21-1	TGTGCCAGCAGCAAAGAAGGGGCCAGGGAAACCTATGGCTACACCTTC	CASSKEGARETYGYTF
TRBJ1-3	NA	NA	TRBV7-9	TGTGCCAGCAGCTTAGCGGGCAGAAACACCATATATTTT	CASSLAGRNTIYF
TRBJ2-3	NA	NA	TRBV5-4	TGTGCCAGCAGCTTGGAGGGAGCAGATACGCAGTATTTT	CASSLEGADTQYF
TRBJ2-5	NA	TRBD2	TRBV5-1	TGCGCCAGCAGGGGTAGCGGGGGAACGCGAGAGACCCAGTACTTC	CASRGSGGTRETQYF
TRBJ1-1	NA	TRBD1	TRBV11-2	TGTGCCAGCAGGCTATTACAGGGGACTGAAGCTTTCTTT	CASRLLQGTEAFF
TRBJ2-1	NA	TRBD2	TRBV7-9	TGTGCCAGCAGTTATCGGGACTACTACAATGAGCAGTTCTTC	CASSYRDYYNEQFF
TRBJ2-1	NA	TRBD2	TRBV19	TGTGCCAGTAGTAAAAAGCCACCGGGACTAGCGGGAGCGGCGGCGCGGGGTGAGCAGTTCTTC	CASSKKPPGLAGAAARGEQFF
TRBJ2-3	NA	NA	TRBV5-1	TGCGCCAGCAGTCCCGGGACACTCACAGATACGCAGTATTTT	CASSPGTLTDTQYF
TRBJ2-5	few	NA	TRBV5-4	TGTGCCAGCAGCTTGTCGGTCAACCAAGAGACCCAGTACTTC	CASSLSVNQETQYF
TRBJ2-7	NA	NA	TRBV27	TGTGCCAGCAGTTTACGGGAATCCTACGAGCAGTACTTC	CASSLRESYEQYF